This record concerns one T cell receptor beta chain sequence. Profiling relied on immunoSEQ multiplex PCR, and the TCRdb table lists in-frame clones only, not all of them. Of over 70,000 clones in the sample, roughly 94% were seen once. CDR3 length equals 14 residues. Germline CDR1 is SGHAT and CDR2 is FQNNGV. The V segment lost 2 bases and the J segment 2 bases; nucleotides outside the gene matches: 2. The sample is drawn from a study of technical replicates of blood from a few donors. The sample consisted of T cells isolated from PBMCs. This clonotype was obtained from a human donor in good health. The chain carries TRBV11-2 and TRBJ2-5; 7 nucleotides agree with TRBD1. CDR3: CASSLIRGQETQYF. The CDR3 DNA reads TGTGCCAGCAGCTTAATCAGGGGGCAAGAGACCCAGTACTTC.